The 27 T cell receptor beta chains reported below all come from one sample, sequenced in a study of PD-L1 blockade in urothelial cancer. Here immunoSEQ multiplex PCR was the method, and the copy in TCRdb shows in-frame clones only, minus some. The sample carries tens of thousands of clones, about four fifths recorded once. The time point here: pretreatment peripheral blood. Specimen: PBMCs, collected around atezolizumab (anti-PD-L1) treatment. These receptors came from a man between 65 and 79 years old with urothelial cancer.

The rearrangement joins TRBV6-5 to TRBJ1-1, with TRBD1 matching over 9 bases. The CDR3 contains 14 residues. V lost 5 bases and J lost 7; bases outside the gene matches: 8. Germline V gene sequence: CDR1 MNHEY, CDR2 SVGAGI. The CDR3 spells CASSNRGRVDEAFF. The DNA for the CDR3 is TGTGCCAGCAGTAACAGGGGGCGGGTGGATGAAGCTTTCTTT.

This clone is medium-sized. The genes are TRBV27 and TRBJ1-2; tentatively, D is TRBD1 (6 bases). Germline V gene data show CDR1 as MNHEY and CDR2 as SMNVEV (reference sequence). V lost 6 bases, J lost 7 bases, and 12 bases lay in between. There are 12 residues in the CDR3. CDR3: CASRGTPPGYTF. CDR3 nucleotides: TGTGCCAGCAGAGGGACACCGCCTGGCTACACCTTC.

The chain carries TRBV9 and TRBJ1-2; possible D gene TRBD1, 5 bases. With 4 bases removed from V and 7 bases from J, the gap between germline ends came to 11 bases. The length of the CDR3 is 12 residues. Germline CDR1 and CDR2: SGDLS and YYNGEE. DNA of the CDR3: TGTGCCAGCAGCACGGACATAGGTGGCTACACCTTC. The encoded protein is CASSTDIGGYTF.

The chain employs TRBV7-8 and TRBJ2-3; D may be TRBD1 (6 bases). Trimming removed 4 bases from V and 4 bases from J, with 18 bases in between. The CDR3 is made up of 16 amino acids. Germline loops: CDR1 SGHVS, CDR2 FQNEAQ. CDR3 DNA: TGTGCCAGCAGCTCGGCCGGGACACCGGGCGCAGATACGCAGTATTTT. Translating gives CASSSAGTPGADTQYF.

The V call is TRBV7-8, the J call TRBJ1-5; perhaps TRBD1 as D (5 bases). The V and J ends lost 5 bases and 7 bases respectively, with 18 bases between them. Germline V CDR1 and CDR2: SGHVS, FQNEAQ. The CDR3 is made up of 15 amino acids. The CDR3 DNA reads TGTGCCAGCAGCCCTGGGGCAGGGTTGGGGCAGCCCCAGCATTTT. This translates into CASSPGAGLGQPQHF.

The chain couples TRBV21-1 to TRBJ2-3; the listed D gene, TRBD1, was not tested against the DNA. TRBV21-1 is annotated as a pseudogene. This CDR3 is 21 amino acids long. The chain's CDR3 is CASSTPEGQPVCRESTDTQYF. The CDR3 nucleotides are TGTGCCAGCAGCACCCCGGAGGGACAGCCTGTCTGTCGGGAGTCCACAGATACGCAGTATTTT.

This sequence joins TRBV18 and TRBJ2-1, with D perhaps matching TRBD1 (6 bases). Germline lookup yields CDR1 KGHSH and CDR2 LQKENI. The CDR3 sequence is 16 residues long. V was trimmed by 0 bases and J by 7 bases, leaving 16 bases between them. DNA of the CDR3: TGTGCCAGCTCACCACCATCAGGGGACCAACGGAATGAGCAGTTCTTC. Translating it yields CASSPPSGDQRNEQFF.

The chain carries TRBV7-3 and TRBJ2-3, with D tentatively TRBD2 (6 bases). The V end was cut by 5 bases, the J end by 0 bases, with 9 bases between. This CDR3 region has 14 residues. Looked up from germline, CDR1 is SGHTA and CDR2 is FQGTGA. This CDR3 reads CASSLDYSTDTQYF. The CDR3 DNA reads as TGTGCCAGCAGCCTGGACTATAGCACAGATACGCAGTATTTT.

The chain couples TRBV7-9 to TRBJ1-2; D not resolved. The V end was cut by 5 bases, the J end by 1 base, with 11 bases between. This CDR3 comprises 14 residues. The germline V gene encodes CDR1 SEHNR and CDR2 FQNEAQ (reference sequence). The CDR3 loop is CASSPAGVNYGYTF. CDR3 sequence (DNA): TGTGCCAGCAGCCCAGCCGGGGTTAACTATGGCTACACCTTC. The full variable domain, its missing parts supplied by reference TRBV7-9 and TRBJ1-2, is DTGVSQNPRHKITKRGQNVTFRCDPISEHNRLYWYRQTLGQGPEFLTYFQNEAQLEKSRLLSDRFSAERPKGSFSTLEIQRTEQGDSAMYLCASSPAGVNYGYTFGSGTRLTVV.

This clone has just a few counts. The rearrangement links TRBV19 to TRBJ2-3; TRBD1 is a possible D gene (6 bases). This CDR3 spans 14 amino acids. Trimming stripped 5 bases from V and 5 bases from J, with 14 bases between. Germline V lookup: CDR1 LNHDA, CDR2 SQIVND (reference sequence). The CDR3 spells CASSGAGVGDTQYF. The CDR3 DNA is TGTGCCAGTAGTGGTGCAGGGGTGGGAGATACGCAGTATTTT.

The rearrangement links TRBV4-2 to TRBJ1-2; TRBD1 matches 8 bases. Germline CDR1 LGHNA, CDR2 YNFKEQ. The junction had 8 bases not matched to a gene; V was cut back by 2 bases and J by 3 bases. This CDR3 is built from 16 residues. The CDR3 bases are TGTGCCAGCAGCCAACGTCGACAGGGGTTCGACTATGGCTACACCTTC. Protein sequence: CASSQRRQGFDYGYTF.

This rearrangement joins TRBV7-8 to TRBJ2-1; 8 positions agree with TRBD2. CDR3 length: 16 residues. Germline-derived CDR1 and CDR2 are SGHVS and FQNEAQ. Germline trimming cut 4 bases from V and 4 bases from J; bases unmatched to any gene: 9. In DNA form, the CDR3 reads TGTGCCAGCAGCTCCATAGCGGGGATCTTTTACAATGAGCAGTTCTTC. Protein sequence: CASSSIAGIFYNEQFF.

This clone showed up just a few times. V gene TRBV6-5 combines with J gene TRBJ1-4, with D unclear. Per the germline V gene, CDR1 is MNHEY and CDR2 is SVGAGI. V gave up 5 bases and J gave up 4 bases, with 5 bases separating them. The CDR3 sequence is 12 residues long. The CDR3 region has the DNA TGTGCCAGCAGTCGACTTAATGAAAAACTGTTTTTT. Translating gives CASSRLNEKLFF.

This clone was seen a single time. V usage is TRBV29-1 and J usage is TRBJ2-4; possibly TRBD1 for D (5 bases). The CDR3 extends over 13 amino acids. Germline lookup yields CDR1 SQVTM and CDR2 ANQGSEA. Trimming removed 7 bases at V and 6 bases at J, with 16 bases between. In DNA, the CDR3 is TGCAGCGGAGTTTCAGGGTCTGGAAACATTCAGTACTTC. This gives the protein CSGVSGSGNIQYF.

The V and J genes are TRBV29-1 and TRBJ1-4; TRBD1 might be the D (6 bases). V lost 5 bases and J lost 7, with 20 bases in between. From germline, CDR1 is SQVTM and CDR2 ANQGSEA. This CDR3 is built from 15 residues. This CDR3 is CSVTSSGGRGEKLFF. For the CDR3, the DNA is TGCAGCGTTACCTCCTCCGGGGGGCGGGGTGAAAAACTGTTTTTT.

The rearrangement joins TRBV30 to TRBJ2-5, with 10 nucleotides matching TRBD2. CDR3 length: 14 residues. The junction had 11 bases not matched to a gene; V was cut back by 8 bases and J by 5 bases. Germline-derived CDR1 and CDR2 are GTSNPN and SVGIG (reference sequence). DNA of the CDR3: TGTGCCAGCGATTTTAGCGGGAGGTTGGAGACCCAGTACTTC. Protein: CASDFSGRLETQYF.

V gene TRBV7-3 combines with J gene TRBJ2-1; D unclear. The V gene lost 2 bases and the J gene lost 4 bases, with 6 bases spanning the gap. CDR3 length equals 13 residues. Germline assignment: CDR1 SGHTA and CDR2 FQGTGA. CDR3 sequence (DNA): TGTGCCAGCAGCTTATTCCCATACAATGAGCAGTTCTTC. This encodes CASSLFPYNEQFF.

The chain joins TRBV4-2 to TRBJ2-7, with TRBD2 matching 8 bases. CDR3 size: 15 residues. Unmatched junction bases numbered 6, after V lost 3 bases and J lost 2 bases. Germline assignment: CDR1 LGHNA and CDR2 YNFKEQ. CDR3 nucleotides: TGTGCCAGCAGCCATAGAGCGGGAGTGGCCTACGAGCAGTACTTC. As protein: CASSHRAGVAYEQYF.

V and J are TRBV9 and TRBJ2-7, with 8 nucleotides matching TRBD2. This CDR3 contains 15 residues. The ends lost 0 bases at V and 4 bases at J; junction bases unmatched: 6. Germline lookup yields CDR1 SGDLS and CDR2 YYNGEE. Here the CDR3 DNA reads TGTGCCAGCAGCGTAGATGGCGGGGGGAAATACGAGCAGTACTTC. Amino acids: CASSVDGGGKYEQYF.

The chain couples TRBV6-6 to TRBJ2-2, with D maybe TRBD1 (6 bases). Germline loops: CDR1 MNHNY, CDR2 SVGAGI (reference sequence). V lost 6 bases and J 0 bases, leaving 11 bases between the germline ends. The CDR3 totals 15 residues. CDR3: CASSAGQTNTGELFF. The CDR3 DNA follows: TGTGCCAGCAGCGCTGGACAGACGAACACCGGGGAGCTGTTTTTT.

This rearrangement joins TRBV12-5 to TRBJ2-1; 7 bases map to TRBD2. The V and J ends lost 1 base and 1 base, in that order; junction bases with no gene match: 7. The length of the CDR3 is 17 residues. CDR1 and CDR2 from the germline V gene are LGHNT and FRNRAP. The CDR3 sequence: CASGLDSWEGSYNEQFF. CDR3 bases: TGTGCTAGTGGTTTGGATAGCTGGGAGGGATCCTACAATGAGCAGTTCTTC. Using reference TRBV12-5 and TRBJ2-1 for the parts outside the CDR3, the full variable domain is DARVTQTPRHKVTEMGQEVTMRCQPILGHNTVFWYRQTMMQGLELLAYFRNRAPLDDSGMPKDRFSAEMPDATLATLKIQPSEPRDSAVYFCASGLDSWEGSYNEQFFGPGTRLTVL.

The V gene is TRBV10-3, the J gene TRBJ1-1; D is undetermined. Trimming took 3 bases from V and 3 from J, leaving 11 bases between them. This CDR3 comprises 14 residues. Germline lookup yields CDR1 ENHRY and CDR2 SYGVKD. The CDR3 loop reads CAISDPGRDTEAFF. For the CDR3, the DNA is TGTGCCATCAGTGATCCGGGGAGGGACACTGAAGCTTTCTTT.

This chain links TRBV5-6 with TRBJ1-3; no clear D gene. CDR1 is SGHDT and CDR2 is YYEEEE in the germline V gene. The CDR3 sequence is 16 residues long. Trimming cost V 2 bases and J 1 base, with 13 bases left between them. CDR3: CASSFLAGRSGNTIYF. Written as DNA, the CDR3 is TGTGCCAGCAGCTTTCTCGCGGGCAGATCTGGAAACACCATATATTTT.

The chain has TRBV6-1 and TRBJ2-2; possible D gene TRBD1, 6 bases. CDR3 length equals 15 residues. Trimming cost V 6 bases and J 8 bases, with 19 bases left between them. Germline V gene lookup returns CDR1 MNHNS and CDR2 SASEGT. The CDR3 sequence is CASSGSSGDAGELFF. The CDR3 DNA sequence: TGTGCCAGCAGCGGATCATCAGGGGATGCAGGGGAGCTGTTTTTT.

CDR3 coding DNA: TGTGCCATCAGCCCCGACAGGGACAGGGAGACCCAGTACTTC. Amino acid sequence: CAISPDRDRETQYF. The chain combines TRBV10-3 with TRBJ2-5; 8 bases are shared with TRBD1. Per germline, CDR1 ENHRY and CDR2 SYGVKD. The trim removed 6 bases at V and 5 bases at J, leaving 8 bases unmatched. This CDR3 has 14 residues.

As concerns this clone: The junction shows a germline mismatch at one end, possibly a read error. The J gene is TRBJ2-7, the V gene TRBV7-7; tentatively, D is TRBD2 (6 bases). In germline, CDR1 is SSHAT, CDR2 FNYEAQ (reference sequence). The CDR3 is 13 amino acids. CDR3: CASSLESGDEQYF. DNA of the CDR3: TGTGCTAGCAGCTTAGAGTCGGGGGACGAGCAGTACTTC.

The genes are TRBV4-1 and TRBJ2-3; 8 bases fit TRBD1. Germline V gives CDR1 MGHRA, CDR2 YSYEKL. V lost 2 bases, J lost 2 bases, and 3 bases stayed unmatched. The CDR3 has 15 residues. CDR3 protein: CASSQRQGPTDTQYF. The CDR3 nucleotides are TGCGCCAGCAGCCAAAGACAGGGGCCCACAGATACGCAGTATTTT.